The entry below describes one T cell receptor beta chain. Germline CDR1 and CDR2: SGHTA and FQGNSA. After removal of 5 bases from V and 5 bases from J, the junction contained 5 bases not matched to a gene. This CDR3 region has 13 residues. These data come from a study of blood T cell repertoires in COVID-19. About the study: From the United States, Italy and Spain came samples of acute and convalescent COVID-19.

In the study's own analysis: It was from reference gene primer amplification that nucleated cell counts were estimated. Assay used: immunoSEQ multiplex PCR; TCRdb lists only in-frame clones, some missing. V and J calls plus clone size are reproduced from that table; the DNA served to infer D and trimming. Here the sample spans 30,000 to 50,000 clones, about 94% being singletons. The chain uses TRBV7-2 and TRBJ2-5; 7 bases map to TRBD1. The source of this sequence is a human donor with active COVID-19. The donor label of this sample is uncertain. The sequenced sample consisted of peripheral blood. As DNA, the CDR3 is TGTGCCAGCAGCAAAGAACAGGGGGAGACCCAGTACTTC. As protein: CASSKEQGETQYF.